This entry describes one T cell receptor beta chain. What it binds is unknown. The data stem from a study of cytomegalovirus exposure and HLA in healthy donors. The CDR3 spans 14 residues. Germline CDR1 is LNHDA and CDR2 is SQIVND (reference sequence). The ends were cut back, 5 bases at V and 1 base at J, with 11 bases in the middle. It was with 60 Vbeta and 13 Jbeta primers that the PCR ran. The data were produced by immunoSEQ multiplex PCR, yet TCRdb's version contains in-frame clones alone and is incomplete. This table holds fewer than 200,000 clones, 73% found once. Study-wide findings and caveats: TCR beta V segments were, for the most part, productive about 87% or about 30% of the time in an earlier analysis.

The V and J genes are TRBV19 and TRBJ1-2; D gene uncertain. This clonotype was obtained from a woman younger than 45 in good health and CMV-seronegative. Sequenced input: PBMCs. The chain's CDR3 is CASSQAGFNYGYTF. Written as DNA, the CDR3 is TGTGCCAGTAGTCAGGCAGGTTTTAACTATGGCTACACCTTC.